Shown below are 24 T cell receptor beta chains from a single sample sequenced in a study of beta chain features in type 1 diabetes. Isolated RNA was reverse transcribed in full, so expressed TCRB transcripts were sequenced. The table came from immunoSEQ multiplex PCR; TCRdb's copy has only in-frame clones and leaves some out. The sample has about 320,000 clones, about 14% seen once. The sample comprised central memory CD4+ T cells from blood. The receptors stem from a man aged 30-40 years in good health.

The chain carries TRBV30 and TRBJ1-2; D remains ambiguous. The CDR3 contains 13 residues. Germline-derived CDR1 and CDR2 are GTSNPN and SVGIG (reference sequence). Between the trimmed V and J ends, which lost 1 base and 2 bases, there was a span of 8 bases. The CDR3 is CAWSGCQNYGYTF. Here the CDR3 DNA reads TGTGCCTGGAGTGGCTGTCAGAACTATGGCTACACCTTC.

In its sample, this clone was seen many times. This chain uses TRBV7-9 with TRBJ1-1; 7 bases agree with TRBD1. The V segment lost 4 bases and the J segment 11 bases; nucleotides outside the gene matches: 10. This CDR3 contains 13 residues. Germline values: CDR1 SEHNR, CDR2 FQNEAQ (reference sequence). The CDR3 sequence: CASSSGTVYAAFF. For the CDR3, the DNA is TGTGCCAGCAGCTCCGGGACAGTGTATGCCGCTTTCTTT.

This clone was seen a few times. The genes are TRBV2 and TRBJ2-7; 12 nucleotides match TRBD2. The CDR3 sequence is 17 residues long. After removal of 4 bases from V and 1 base from J, the junction contained 8 bases not matched to a gene. From germline, CDR1 is SNHLY and CDR2 FYNNEI. The CDR3 region is CASSVQASGRASYEQYV. In DNA, the CDR3 is TGTGCCAGCAGTGTTCAGGCTAGCGGGAGGGCGTCCTACGAGCAGTACGTC.

A remark on this clone: Other DNA sequences in the same sample also yield this CDR3. The chain links TRBV7-2 to TRBJ2-3; the D gene is possibly TRBD1 (6 bases). The germline gives CDR1 SGHTA, CDR2 FQGNSA. Deletions cut 1 base from V and 5 bases from J, with 13 bases between. CDR3 size: 15 residues. The CDR3 spells CASSLDSDSGDTQYF. The CDR3 bases are TGTGCCAGCAGCTTAGATTCGGACAGTGGAGATACGCAGTATTTT.

This clone was recorded a few times. The chain employs TRBV5-1 and TRBJ2-5; D not resolved. Trimming left V 2 bases short and J 3 bases short, with 5 bases between. Per the germline V gene, CDR1 is SGHRS and CDR2 is YFSETQ. The CDR3 has 12 amino acids. CDR3 sequence reads: CASSFEKETQYF. The CDR3 region has the DNA TGCGCCAGCAGCTTCGAAAAAGAGACCCAGTACTTC.

The chain recombines TRBV27 with TRBJ2-1; weak D call: TRBD2 (6 bases). The germline V gene has CDR1 MNHEY and CDR2 SMNVEV (reference sequence). The length of the CDR3 is 14 residues. The V end lost 3 bases, the J end lost 1 base, and 7 bases lay between the germline ends. This CDR3 is CASSLAGSYNEQFF. The CDR3 DNA reads TGTGCCAGCAGTTTGGCGGGATCCTACAATGAGCAGTTCTTC.

The V gene is TRBV28, the J gene TRBJ2-5, with unresolved D. The CDR3 is 14 amino acids. Deletions cut 5 bases from V and 4 bases from J, with 14 bases between. Looked up from germline, CDR1 is MDHEN and CDR2 is SYDVKM. CDR3 protein: CASSGGPDGETQYF. The CDR3 region has the DNA TGTGCCAGCAGTGGCGGCCCGGATGGAGAGACCCAGTACTTC.

This clone was detected only a few times. This sequence joins TRBV7-2 and TRBJ2-2; a possible D gene is TRBD2 (6 bases). From germline, CDR1 is SGHTA and CDR2 FQGNSA. The CDR3 sequence is 15 residues long. V lost 5 bases and J 4 bases, leaving 14 bases between the germline ends. This CDR3 is CASSRDWILTGELFF. The CDR3 DNA reads TGTGCCAGCAGCCGGGACTGGATCCTCACCGGGGAGCTGTTTTTT.

This clone was observed a few times. The CDR3 spells CASTTTGNSNQPQHF. The CDR3 DNA reads as TGTGCCAGTACCACCACAGGTAATAGCAATCAGCCCCAGCATTTT. This sequence joins TRBV19 and TRBJ1-5; D may be TRBD1 (5 bases). The CDR3 runs 15 residues. V lost 7 bases and J 0 bases, leaving 13 bases between the germline ends. Germline V gene lookup returns CDR1 LNHDA and CDR2 SQIVND (reference sequence). Full variable domain (missing parts from reference TRBV19 and TRBJ1-5): DGGITQSPKYLFRKEGQNVTLSCEQNLNHDAMYWYRQDPGQGLRLIYYSQIVNDFQKGDIAEGYSVSREKKESFPLTVTSAQKNPTAFYLCASTTTGNSNQPQHFGDGTRLSIL.

The chain couples TRBV11-3 to TRBJ1-1, with D unresolved. Germline CDR1 SGHNT, CDR2 YENEEA. The CDR3 is 14 residues long. V gave up 0 bases and J gave up 6 bases, with 11 bases separating them. The CDR3 DNA is TGTGCCAGCAGCTTAGAGGGTAGTCGGGCTGAAGCTTTCTTT. This encodes CASSLEGSRAEAFF.

The chain recombines TRBV12-5 with TRBJ2-2, with D perhaps matching TRBD2 (6 bases). Germline V gives CDR1 LGHNT, CDR2 FRNRAP. The ends were cut back, 2 bases at V and 6 bases at J, with 19 bases in the middle. The CDR3 is 17 amino acids. CDR3 loop: CASGLSSGTLGAGELFF. CDR3 sequence (DNA): TGTGCTAGTGGTTTGTCGTCCGGGACTCTCGGGGCCGGGGAGCTGTTTTTT. Complete variable domain (other parts from reference TRBV12-5 and TRBJ2-2): DARVTQTPRHKVTEMGQEVTMRCQPILGHNTVFWYRQTMMQGLELLAYFRNRAPLDDSGMPKDRFSAEMPDATLATLKIQPSEPRDSAVYFCASGLSSGTLGAGELFFGEGSRLTVL.

This chain uses TRBV29-1 with TRBJ2-3; D could derive from TRBD1 or TRBD2 (6 bases each). Between the trimmed V and J ends, which lost 4 bases and 6 bases, there was a span of 14 bases. The CDR3 contains 13 residues. Germline CDR1 reads SQVTM; CDR2 reads ANQGSEA. In DNA form, the CDR3 reads TGCAGCGTTGCGGAGGGGGTTGCGGATACGCAGTATTTT. Its translation: CSVAEGVADTQYF.

This rearrangement joins TRBV27 to TRBJ2-1; TRBD2 agrees at 13 bases. V shed 5 bases, J shed 2 bases, and the junction held 9 bases outside the gene matches. Germline loops: CDR1 MNHEY, CDR2 SMNVEV (reference sequence). The CDR3 runs 18 residues. Here the CDR3 reads CASSPGTSGILAYNEQFF. CDR3 nucleotide sequence: TGTGCCAGCAGTCCGGGGACTAGCGGGATTTTAGCCTACAATGAGCAGTTCTTC.

J is TRBJ2-1 and V is TRBV11-3; TRBD2 aligns across 10 bases. The CDR3 covers 16 residues. The V segment lost 3 bases and the J segment 3 bases; nucleotides outside the gene matches: 5. CDR1 is SGHNT, CDR2 YENEEA, per germline. CDR3 in DNA: TGTGCCAGCAGCTTGGGGGGACTAGCGCGCTACAATGAGCAGTTCTTC. Encoded protein: CASSLGGLARYNEQFF. The full variable domain, in which reference TRBV11-3 and TRBJ2-1 provide the parts outside the CDR3, is EAGVVQSPRYKIIEKKQPVAFWCNPISGHNTLYWYLQNLGQGPELLIRYENEEAVDDSQLPKDRFSAERLKGVDSTLKIQPAELGDSAVYLCASSLGGLARYNEQFFGPGTRLTVL.

The chain is built from TRBV27 and TRBJ1-6; TRBD1 aligns across 11 bases. With V trimmed by 4 bases and J by 8 bases, 7 bases remained unmatched. CDR1 is MNHEY and CDR2 is SMNVEV in the germline V gene (reference sequence). CDR3 size: 16 residues. The CDR3 loop reads CASSWTGGRFDSPLHF. Written as DNA, the CDR3 is TGTGCCAGCAGTTGGACAGGGGGCCGGTTTGATTCACCCCTCCACTTT.

This chain links TRBV30 with TRBJ1-2, with D maybe TRBD1 (6 bases). This CDR3 region has 13 residues. Germline V gene lookup returns CDR1 GTSNPN and CDR2 SVGIG (reference sequence). Trimming stripped 3 bases from V and 10 bases from J, with 18 bases between. The CDR3 loop is CAWRSGQHYFYTF. In DNA, the CDR3 is TGTGCCTGGAGGTCCGGACAGCATTACTTCTACACCTTC.

In this sample, this clone turned up a few times. This chain links TRBV19 with TRBJ1-1; D not resolved. Germline loops: CDR1 LNHDA, CDR2 SQIVND (reference sequence). The V gene lost 4 bases and the J gene lost 0 bases, with 9 bases spanning the gap. This CDR3 is 14 amino acids long. The CDR3 bases are TGTGCCAGTAGTACCGGACCCGTGAACACTGAAGCTTTCTTT. It specifies CASSTGPVNTEAFF.

The chain has TRBV6-1 and TRBJ2-7; unclear D gene. V shed 0 bases and J shed 2 bases, with 8 bases lying between them. Germline V gene sequence: CDR1 MNHNS, CDR2 SASEGT. The CDR3 covers 14 residues. The CDR3 DNA reads as TGTGCCAGCAGTGAAGCCGGACCAACCTACGAGCAGTACGTC. Protein sequence: CASSEAGPTYEQYV.

As for this clone: A junction boundary mismatches the germline segment, possibly from a read error. The rearrangement uses TRBV7-2 and TRBJ2-3; possibly TRBD2 for D (5 bases). Per germline, CDR1 SGHTA and CDR2 FQGNSA. CDR3 length: 14 residues. CDR3 protein: CASSLGSPTDTQYF. CDR3 nucleotide sequence: TGTGCCAGCAGTTTAGGGAGTCCTACAGATACGCAGTATTTT.

The rearrangement links TRBV27 to TRBJ2-3; TRBD2 matches 9 bases. The CDR3 extends over 17 amino acids. J lost 4 bases, V lost 3 bases, and 11 bases had no gene match. Germline-derived CDR1 and CDR2 are MNHEY and SMNVEV (reference sequence). The CDR3 region is CASSFFGASGISDTQYF. CDR3 bases: TGTGCCAGCAGTTTCTTCGGGGCTAGCGGGATCTCAGATACGCAGTATTTT.

This clone was detected ten times or more. The chain combines TRBV2 with TRBJ2-1, with D unclear. CDR3 size: 13 residues. The ends were cut back, 3 bases at V and 3 bases at J, with 6 bases in the middle. Per the germline V gene, CDR1 is SNHLY and CDR2 is FYNNEI. The chain's CDR3 is CASSEESYNEQFF. The CDR3 nucleotides are TGTGCCAGCAGTGAGGAGAGCTACAATGAGCAGTTCTTC.

Only a few counts were recorded for this clone. The same CDR3 also results from other DNA sequences found in this sample. The V call is TRBV10-1, the J call TRBJ2-5; 11 bases map to TRBD2. With 3 bases clipped from V and 2 bases from J, the junction kept 2 bases outside the gene matches. Germline V gives CDR1 WNHNN, CDR2 SYGVQD (reference sequence). The CDR3 runs 15 residues. CDR3 sequence reads: CASSESSGGQETQYF. CDR3 in DNA: TGCGCCAGCAGTGAATCTAGCGGGGGGCAAGAGACCCAGTACTTC.

The chain joins TRBV7-9 to TRBJ2-7, with D tentatively TRBD2 (6 bases). The CDR3 extends over 15 amino acids. Trimming took off 3 bases at V and 2 bases at J, with 14 bases between the two ends. Per the germline V gene, CDR1 is SEHNR and CDR2 is FQNEAQ (reference sequence). CDR3 region: CASSFGGNPAYEQYV. In DNA form, the CDR3 reads TGTGCCAGCAGCTTTGGGGGGAACCCAGCCTACGAGCAGTACGTC.

This chain links TRBV4-3 with TRBJ2-1, with 8 bases that match TRBD2. The CDR3 is 16 residues long. Germline trimming cut 0 bases from V and 3 bases from J; bases unmatched to any gene: 4. The germline gives CDR1 LGHNA, CDR2 YSLEER. The CDR3 loop reads CASSQEPSGGYNEQFF. The CDR3, as DNA: TGCGCCAGCAGCCAAGAGCCAAGCGGGGGCTACAATGAGCAGTTCTTC.